This T cell receptor beta chain was sequenced in a study of cytomegalovirus exposure and HLA in healthy donors. This PCR relied on a set of 60 Vbeta primers and 13 Jbeta primers. Generated by immunoSEQ multiplex PCR, the TCRdb table keeps only in-frame clones and is missing some. The sample records about 200,000 clones, approximately 86% being singletons. V was pared by 7 bases and J by 0 bases, with 14 bases of the junction left unmatched. The germline CDR1 and CDR2 sequences are MDHEN and SYDVKM. CDR3 size: 18 residues. V is TRBV28 and J is TRBJ1-3, with 8 bases identical to TRBD1. The sequencing sample was made of PBMCs. The TCR comes from a woman aged 25 to 39 in good health and CMV-seronegative. The CDR3 spells CASTTSGGQFISGNTIYF. Here the CDR3 DNA reads TGTGCCAGCACCACCTCAGGGGGCCAGTTCATCTCTGGAAACACCATATATTTT. The full variable domain, its missing parts supplied by reference TRBV28 and TRBJ1-3, is DVKVTQSSRYLVKRTGEKVFLECVQDMDHENMFWYRQDPGLGLRLIYFSYDVKMKEKGDIPEGYSVSREKKERFSLILESASTNQTSMYLCASTTSGGQFISGNTIYFGEGSWLTVV.